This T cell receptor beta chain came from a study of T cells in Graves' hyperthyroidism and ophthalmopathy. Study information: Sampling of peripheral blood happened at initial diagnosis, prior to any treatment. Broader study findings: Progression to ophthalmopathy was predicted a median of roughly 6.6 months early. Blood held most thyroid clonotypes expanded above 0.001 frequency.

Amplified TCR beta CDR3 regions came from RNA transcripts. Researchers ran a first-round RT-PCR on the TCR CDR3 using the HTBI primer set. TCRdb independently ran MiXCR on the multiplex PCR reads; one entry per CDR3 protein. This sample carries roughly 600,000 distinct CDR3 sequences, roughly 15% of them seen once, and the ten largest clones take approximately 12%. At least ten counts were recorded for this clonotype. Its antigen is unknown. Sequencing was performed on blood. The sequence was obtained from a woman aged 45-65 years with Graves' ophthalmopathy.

CDR3 coding DNA: TGTGCCAGCAGCTTAGAATTTTTTGGGCAGGGGGCCGGCACAGATACGCAGTATTTT. It codes for CASSLEFFGQGAGTDTQYF. The V gene is TRBV7-2, the J gene TRBJ2-3; 8 nucleotides align to TRBD1. V shed 1 base and J 1 base; nucleotides not matched to a gene: 13. Germline CDR1 and CDR2: SGHTA and FQGNSA. CDR3 length: 19 residues.